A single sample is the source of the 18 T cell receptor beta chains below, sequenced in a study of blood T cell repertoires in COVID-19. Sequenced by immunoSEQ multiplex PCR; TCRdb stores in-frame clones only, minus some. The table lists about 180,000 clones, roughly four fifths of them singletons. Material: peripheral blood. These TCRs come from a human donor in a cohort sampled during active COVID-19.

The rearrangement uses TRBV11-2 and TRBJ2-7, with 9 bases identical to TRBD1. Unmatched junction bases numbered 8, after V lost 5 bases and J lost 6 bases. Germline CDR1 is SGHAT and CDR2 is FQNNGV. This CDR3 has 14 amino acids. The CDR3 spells CASSPGDRVFEQYF. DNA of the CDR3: TGTGCCAGCAGCCCTGGGGACAGGGTGTTCGAGCAGTACTTC.

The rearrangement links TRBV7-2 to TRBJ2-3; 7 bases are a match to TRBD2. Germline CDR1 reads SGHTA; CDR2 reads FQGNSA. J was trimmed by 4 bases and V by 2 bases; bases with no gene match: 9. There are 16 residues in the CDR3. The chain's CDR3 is CASSLRGEGRSDTQYF. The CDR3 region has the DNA TGTGCCAGCAGCTTACGGGGGGAGGGCCGGTCAGATACGCAGTATTTT.

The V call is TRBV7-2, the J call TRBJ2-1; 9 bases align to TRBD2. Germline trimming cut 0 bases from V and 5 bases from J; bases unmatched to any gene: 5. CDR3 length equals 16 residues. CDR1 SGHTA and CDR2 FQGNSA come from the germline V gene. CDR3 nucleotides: TGTGCCAGCAGCTTAGCGTGGCTAGCGGGACACAATGAGCAGTTCTTC. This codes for CASSLAWLAGHNEQFF. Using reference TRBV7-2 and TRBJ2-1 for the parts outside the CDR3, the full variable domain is GAGVSQSPSNKVTEKGKDVELRCDPISGHTALYWYRQSLGQGLEFLIYFQGNSAPDKSGLPSDRFSAERTGGSVSTLTIQRTQQEDSAVYLCASSLAWLAGHNEQFFGPGTRLTVL.

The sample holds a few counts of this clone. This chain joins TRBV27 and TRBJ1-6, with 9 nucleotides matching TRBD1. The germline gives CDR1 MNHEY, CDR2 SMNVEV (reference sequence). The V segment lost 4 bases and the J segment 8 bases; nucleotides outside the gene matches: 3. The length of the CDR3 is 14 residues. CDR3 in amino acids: CASSWGQGDSPLHF. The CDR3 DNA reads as TGTGCCAGCAGTTGGGGACAGGGCGATTCACCCCTCCACTTT.

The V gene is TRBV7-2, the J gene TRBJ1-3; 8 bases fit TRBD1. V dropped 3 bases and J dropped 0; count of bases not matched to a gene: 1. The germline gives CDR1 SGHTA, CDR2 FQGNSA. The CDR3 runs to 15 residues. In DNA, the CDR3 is TGTGCCAGCAGCTTTGGACAGGGCTCTGGAAACACCATATATTTT. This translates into CASSFGQGSGNTIYF.

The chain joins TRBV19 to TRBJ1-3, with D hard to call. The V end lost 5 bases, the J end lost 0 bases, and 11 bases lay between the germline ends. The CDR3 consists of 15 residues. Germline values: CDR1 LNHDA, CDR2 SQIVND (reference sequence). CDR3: CASSADGLSGNTIYF. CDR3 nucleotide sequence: TGTGCCAGTAGTGCCGACGGACTCTCTGGAAACACCATATATTTT.

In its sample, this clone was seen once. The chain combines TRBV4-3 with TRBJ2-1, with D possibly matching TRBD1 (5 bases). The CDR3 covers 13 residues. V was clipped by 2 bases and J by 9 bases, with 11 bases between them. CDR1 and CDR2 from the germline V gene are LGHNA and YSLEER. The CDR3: CASSQPRVGEQFF. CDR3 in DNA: TGCGCCAGCAGCCAACCCAGGGTGGGTGAGCAGTTCTTC.

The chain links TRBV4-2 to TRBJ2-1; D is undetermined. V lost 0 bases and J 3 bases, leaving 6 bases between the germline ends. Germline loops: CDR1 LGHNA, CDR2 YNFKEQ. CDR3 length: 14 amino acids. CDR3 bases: TGTGCCAGCAGCCAAGATACTGGCTACAATGAGCAGTTCTTC. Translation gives CASSQDTGYNEQFF.

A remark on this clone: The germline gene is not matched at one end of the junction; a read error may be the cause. The CDR3 nucleotides are TGCAGTGCTAGGGGGGGGACCCTCCAGAACTTC. Its translation: CSARGGTLQNF. V gene TRBV20-1 combines with J gene TRBJ2-7, with 7 bases fitting TRBD2. This CDR3 is built from 11 residues. From germline, CDR1 is DFQATT and CDR2 SNEGSKA (reference sequence).

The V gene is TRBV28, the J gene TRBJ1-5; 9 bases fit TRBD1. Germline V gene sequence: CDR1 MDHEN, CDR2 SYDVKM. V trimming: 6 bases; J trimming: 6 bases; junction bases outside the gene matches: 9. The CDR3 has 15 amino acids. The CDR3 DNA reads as TGTGCCAGCAGACTACAGGGGGCGGCGGGTCAGCCCCAGCATTTT. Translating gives CASRLQGAAGQPQHF.

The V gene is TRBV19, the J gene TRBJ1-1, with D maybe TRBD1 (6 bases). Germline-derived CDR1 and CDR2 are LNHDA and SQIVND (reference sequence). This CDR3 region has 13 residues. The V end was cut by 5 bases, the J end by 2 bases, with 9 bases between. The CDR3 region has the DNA TGTGCCAGTAGTGGACAGACCAACACTGAAGCTTTCTTT. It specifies CASSGQTNTEAFF.

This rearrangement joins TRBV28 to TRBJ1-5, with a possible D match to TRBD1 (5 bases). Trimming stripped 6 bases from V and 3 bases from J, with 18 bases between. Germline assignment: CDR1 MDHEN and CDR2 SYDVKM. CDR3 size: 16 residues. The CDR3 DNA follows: TGTGCCAGCAGAACGTTCCAGGGTGGCGCCAATCAGCCCCAGCATTTT. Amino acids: CASRTFQGGANQPQHF.

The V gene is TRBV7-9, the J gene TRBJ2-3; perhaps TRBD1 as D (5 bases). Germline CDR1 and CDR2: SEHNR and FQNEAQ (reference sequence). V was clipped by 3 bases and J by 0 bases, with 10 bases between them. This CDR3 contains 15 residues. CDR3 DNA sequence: TGTGCCAGCAGCTTTCGTAAGGGGAGCACAGATACGCAGTATTTT. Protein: CASSFRKGSTDTQYF.

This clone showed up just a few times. CDR3 DNA sequence: TGTGCCAGCAGTGCCCGGGGGGGCTCCTACAATGAGCAGTTCTTC. This translates into CASSARGGSYNEQFF. This chain connects TRBV25-1 to TRBJ2-1; 8 bases fit TRBD2. Germline-derived CDR1 and CDR2 are MGHDK and SYGVNS. The CDR3 spans 15 residues. Trimming cost V 4 bases and J 0 bases; bases outside gene matches: 2.

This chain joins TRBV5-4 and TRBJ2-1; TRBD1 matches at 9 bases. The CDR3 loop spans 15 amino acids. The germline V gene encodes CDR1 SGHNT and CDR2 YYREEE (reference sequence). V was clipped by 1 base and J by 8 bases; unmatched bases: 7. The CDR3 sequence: CASSLSGQGSHEQFF. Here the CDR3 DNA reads TGTGCCAGCAGCTTGTCGGGACAGGGTTCCCATGAGCAGTTCTTC.

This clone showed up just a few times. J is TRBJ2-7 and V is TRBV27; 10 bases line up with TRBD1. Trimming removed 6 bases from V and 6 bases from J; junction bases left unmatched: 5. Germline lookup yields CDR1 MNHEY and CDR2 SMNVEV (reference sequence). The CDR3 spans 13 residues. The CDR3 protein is CASSGQGVFEQYF. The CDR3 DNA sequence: TGTGCCAGCAGCGGACAGGGGGTTTTCGAGCAGTACTTC.

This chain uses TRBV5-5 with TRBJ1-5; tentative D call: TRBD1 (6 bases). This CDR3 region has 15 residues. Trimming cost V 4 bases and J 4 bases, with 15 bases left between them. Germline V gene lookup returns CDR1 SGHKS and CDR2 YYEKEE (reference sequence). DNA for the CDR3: TGTGCCAGCAGCGTGTCCGGGACAAGGAATCAGCCCCAGCATTTT. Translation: CASSVSGTRNQPQHF.

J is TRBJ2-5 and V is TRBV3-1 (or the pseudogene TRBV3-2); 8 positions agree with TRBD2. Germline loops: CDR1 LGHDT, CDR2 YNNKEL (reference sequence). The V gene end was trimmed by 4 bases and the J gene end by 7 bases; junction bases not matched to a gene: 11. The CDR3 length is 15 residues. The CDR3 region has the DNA TGTGCCAGCAGCCCTCACCAGGGACTAGAATTGACCCAGTACTTC. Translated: CASSPHQGLELTQYF.